This TCR beta chain was profiled in a study of blood T cell repertoires in COVID-19. Looking at the study overall: Material from acute and convalescent COVID-19 was sourced from the United States, Italy and Spain.

Sequencing used immunoSEQ multiplex PCR; TCRdb keeps in-frame clones, though not all of them. The data hold 200,000 to 250,000 clones, with 75% to 90% observed a single time. Per the germline V gene, CDR1 is LNHDA and CDR2 is SQIVND (reference sequence). With V trimmed by 9 bases and J by 6 bases, 13 bases remained unmatched. The length of the CDR3 is 15 residues. The material sequenced was peripheral blood. The chain employs TRBV19 and TRBJ1-2; 10 bases align to TRBD1. This receptor was identified in a woman older than 75 with COVID-19, enrolled during active disease. CDR3: CASRGQGLREDGYTF. Written as DNA, the CDR3 is TGTGCCAGCAGGGGACAGGGGCTACGAGAAGATGGCTACACCTTC. Using reference TRBV19 and TRBJ1-2 for the parts outside the CDR3, the full variable domain is DGGITQSPKYLFRKEGQNVTLSCEQNLNHDAMYWYRQDPGQGLRLIYYSQIVNDFQKGDIAEGYSVSREKKESFPLTVTSAQKNPTAFYLCASRGQGLREDGYTFGSGTRLTVV.